The entry below describes one T cell receptor beta chain. Its antigen is still unknown. The data are from a study of shared clonotypes between healthy human individuals. Regarding the study as a whole: Naive subsets generally had larger estimated richness than memory subsets.

CDR1 is MNHNS and CDR2 is SASEGT in the germline V gene. V dropped 8 bases and J dropped 0 bases, with 14 bases sitting between them. The CDR3 spans 14 residues. HIV-negative, healthy adults without recent acute infections or vaccinations were the donors. An even split of each subset's genomic DNA across several immunoSEQ plates was performed. The repertoire was sequenced with immunoSEQ multiplex PCR; TCRdb's copy has only in-frame clones and lacks some. The table shows roughly 2.6 million clones, with approximately 90% occurring only once. The receptor was derived from a man between 18 and 29 years old in good health. Specimen: naive CD4+ T cells sorted from blood. The subset: CD45RA+ positively selected. The chain employs TRBV6-1 and TRBJ2-7; D is ambiguous. The CDR3 protein is CASDDKGYSYEQYF. The CDR3 DNA is TGTGCCAGCGATGATAAGGGCTACTCCTACGAGCAGTACTTC.